Listed below are T cell receptor beta chains from one sample, sequenced in a study of a mutant IDH1 vaccine in newly diagnosed glioma. The data were produced by immunoSEQ multiplex PCR, yet TCRdb's version contains in-frame clones alone and is incomplete. The sample carries some 80,000 clones, around 85% recorded once. No antigen is known for these receptors. Sequencing was performed on PBMCs, taken from a glioma patient whose treatment included an IDH1 peptide vaccine. The receptors were gathered from a woman in her forties or fifties with glioma. The CDR3 runs from the conserved cysteine through the conserved F or W. Fields, in order: clone size, V gene, D gene, J gene, CDR3 DNA, CDR3 protein. A D gene is named only where the DNA matches it firmly. Clone sizes are given selectively: once, few, many, or a class where the clone is expanded.

abundance: NA; v_gene: TRBV6-5; d_gene: TRBD1; j_gene: TRBJ2-1; CDR3nt: TGTGCCAGCAGTTACAGTGGGACAGGGGCCTACAATGAGCAGTTCTTC; CDR3aa: CASSYSGTGAYNEQFF
abundance: many; v_gene: TRBV28; d_gene: TRBD1; j_gene: TRBJ1-1; CDR3nt: TGTGCCAGCGGGGACAGGGATCGAGCTTTCTTT; CDR3aa: CASGDRDRAFF
abundance: NA; v_gene: TRBV7-8; d_gene: NA; j_gene: TRBJ1-1; CDR3nt: TGTGCCAGCAGCTTATGGGCAGGCTCCACTGAAGCTTTCTTT; CDR3aa: CASSLWAGSTEAFF
abundance: NA; v_gene: TRBV19; d_gene: TRBD1; j_gene: TRBJ1-5; CDR3nt: TGTGCCAGTAGCCTGACCGGGACAGGGGGCCGTCAGCCCCAGCATTTT; CDR3aa: CASSLTGTGGRQPQHF
abundance: few; v_gene: TRBV9; d_gene: NA; j_gene: TRBJ1-1; CDR3nt: TGTGCCAGCAGCGTAATAGAGGGGACTGAAGCTTTCTTT; CDR3aa: CASSVIEGTEAFF
abundance: NA; v_gene: TRBV28; d_gene: NA; j_gene: TRBJ2-1; CDR3nt: TGTGCGGCGGTGGGATACAATGAGCAGTTCTTC; CDR3aa: CAAVGYNEQFF
abundance: NA; v_gene: TRBV5-4; d_gene: NA; j_gene: TRBJ2-6; CDR3nt: TGTGCCAGCAGCCACCGGGCCTCTGGGGCCAACGTCCTGACTTTC; CDR3aa: CASSHRASGANVLTF
abundance: NA; v_gene: TRBV10-3; d_gene: NA; j_gene: TRBJ2-5; CDR3nt: TGTGCCATCAGACAAGGACTGCGAGAGACCCAGTACTTC; CDR3aa: CAIRQGLRETQYF
abundance: NA; v_gene: TRBV7-2; d_gene: NA; j_gene: TRBJ2-2; CDR3nt: TGTGCCAGCAGCTTTTGGGGGGAGACCGGGGAGCTGTTTTTT; CDR3aa: CASSFWGETGELFF
abundance: NA; v_gene: TRBV7-2; d_gene: TRBD2; j_gene: TRBJ2-2; CDR3nt: TGTGCCAGCAGCTTAGCGGGCGGGAGCTACACCGGGGAGCTGTTTTTT; CDR3aa: CASSLAGGSYTGELFF
abundance: NA; v_gene: TRBV19; d_gene: TRBD2; j_gene: TRBJ2-7; CDR3nt: TGTGCCAGTAGAGGACTAGCGGGAGGCAGCTACTACGAGCAGTACTTC; CDR3aa: CASRGLAGGSYYEQYF
abundance: NA; v_gene: TRBV10-3; d_gene: NA; j_gene: TRBJ2-7; CDR3nt: TGTGCCATCAGTGAGTCATCCTACGAGCAGTACTTC; CDR3aa: CAISESSYEQYF
abundance: NA; v_gene: TRBV6-1; d_gene: TRBD1; j_gene: TRBJ2-7; CDR3nt: TGTGCCAGCACCGCGGACAGGGGATATACCTACGAGCAGTACTTC; CDR3aa: CASTADRGYTYEQYF
abundance: NA; v_gene: TRBV7-3; d_gene: TRBD2; j_gene: TRBJ2-1; CDR3nt: TGTGCCAGCAGCCGGCGCGGGGGACTAGAGTATGAGCAGTTCTTC; CDR3aa: CASSRRGGLEYEQFF
abundance: NA; v_gene: TRBV5-1; d_gene: TRBD2; j_gene: TRBJ2-1; CDR3nt: TGCGCCAGCAGCTATAGCGGGCCGAGCTCCTACAATGAGCAGTTCTTC; CDR3aa: CASSYSGPSSYNEQFF
abundance: once; v_gene: TRBV4-1; d_gene: TRBD2; j_gene: TRBJ2-3; CDR3nt: TGCGCCAGCAGCCGGACTAGCGGGAGAGGCACAGATACGCAGTATTTT; CDR3aa: CASSRTSGRGTDTQYF
abundance: NA; v_gene: TRBV7-6; d_gene: NA; j_gene: TRBJ2-1; CDR3nt: TGTGCCAGCAGCTTAAATGGCGGCAATTTCAATGAGCAGTTCTTC; CDR3aa: CASSLNGGNFNEQFF
abundance: NA; v_gene: TRBV19; d_gene: TRBD1; j_gene: TRBJ2-7; CDR3nt: TGTGCCAGTAGTCCTCCGGGACAGGGGTCCTACGAGCAGTACTTC; CDR3aa: CASSPPGQGSYEQYF
abundance: NA; v_gene: TRBV5-1; d_gene: TRBD1; j_gene: TRBJ1-1; CDR3nt: TGCGCCAGCAGCTCGGGACAGGGGGCTGGAACTGAAGCTTTCTTT; CDR3aa: CASSSGQGAGTEAFF
abundance: NA; v_gene: TRBV7-3; d_gene: NA; j_gene: TRBJ2-7; CDR3nt: TGTGCCAGCAGCTTAGGGGTGACTACCTCCTACGAGCAGTACTTC; CDR3aa: CASSLGVTTSYEQYF
abundance: once; v_gene: TRBV7-9; d_gene: NA; j_gene: TRBJ1-2; CDR3nt: TGTGCCAGCAGCTTGGCGGGCGCGGGCTATGGCTACACCTTC; CDR3aa: CASSLAGAGYGYTF
abundance: NA; v_gene: TRBV7-3; d_gene: NA; j_gene: TRBJ2-3; CDR3nt: TGTGCCAGCAGCCCCGGACACTTCACAGATACGCAGTATTTT; CDR3aa: CASSPGHFTDTQYF
abundance: NA; v_gene: TRBV6-5; d_gene: NA; j_gene: TRBJ2-1; CDR3nt: TGTGCCAGCAGCCCCGCAGGGGAGAGTGAGCAGTTCTTC; CDR3aa: CASSPAGESEQFF
abundance: few; v_gene: TRBV6-1; d_gene: NA; j_gene: TRBJ1-5; CDR3nt: TGTGCCAGCAGTGAAGCGCAGTATAGCAATCAGCCCCAGCATTTT; CDR3aa: CASSEAQYSNQPQHF
abundance: NA; v_gene: TRBV9; d_gene: TRBD1; j_gene: TRBJ1-1; CDR3nt: TGTGCCAGCAGCGTACAGGACAGGGGGAACACTGAAGCTTTCTTT; CDR3aa: CASSVQDRGNTEAFF
abundance: NA; v_gene: TRBV9; d_gene: NA; j_gene: TRBJ2-3; CDR3nt: TGTGCCAGCAGCGTATCGCTTCAGAGCACAGATACGCAGTATTTT; CDR3aa: CASSVSLQSTDTQYF
abundance: NA; v_gene: TRBV2; d_gene: NA; j_gene: TRBJ1-2; CDR3nt: TGTGCCAGCAGACCGAGGGGGTATGGCTACACCTTC; CDR3aa: CASRPRGYGYTF
abundance: NA; v_gene: TRBV18; d_gene: NA; j_gene: TRBJ1-4; CDR3nt: TGTGCCAGCACCCTACAGGGAAGAGGCCAAGAAAAACTGTTTTTT; CDR3aa: CASTLQGRGQEKLFF
abundance: NA; v_gene: TRBV7-9; d_gene: NA; j_gene: TRBJ2-7; CDR3nt: TGTGCCAGCAGCTCCACCTACGAGCAGTACTTC; CDR3aa: CASSSTYEQYF
abundance: NA; v_gene: TRBV5-5; d_gene: TRBD1; j_gene: TRBJ2-7; CDR3nt: TGTGCCAGCAGGTCCGGGACAGCTTTAACCTACGAGCAGTACTTC; CDR3aa: CASRSGTALTYEQYF
abundance: NA; v_gene: TRBV6-6; d_gene: NA; j_gene: TRBJ1-3; CDR3nt: TGTGCCAGCAGTATGGACGGAAACACCATATATTTT; CDR3aa: CASSMDGNTIYF
abundance: few; v_gene: TRBV28; d_gene: NA; j_gene: TRBJ1-1; CDR3nt: TGTGCCACAGGGGATATGAACACTGAAGCTTTCTTT; CDR3aa: CATGDMNTEAFF
abundance: NA; v_gene: TRBV9; d_gene: TRBD1; j_gene: TRBJ1-2; CDR3nt: TGTGCCAGCAGCAACAAGGGGGCGCGTCGTGGCTACACCTTC; CDR3aa: CASSNKGARRGYTF
abundance: NA; v_gene: TRBV29-1; d_gene: NA; j_gene: TRBJ1-3; CDR3nt: TGCAGCGTTGTATTCGTCGACTCTGGAAACACCATATATTTT; CDR3aa: CSVVFVDSGNTIYF
abundance: NA; v_gene: TRBV5-1; d_gene: NA; j_gene: TRBJ1-3; CDR3nt: TGCGCCAGCAGCTTACAGGGAGGAAACACCATATATTTT; CDR3aa: CASSLQGGNTIYF
abundance: few; v_gene: TRBV7-3; d_gene: TRBD2; j_gene: TRBJ2-1; CDR3nt: TGTGCCAGCAGCTTGCAGACTAGCGGAGACAATGAGCAGTTCTTC; CDR3aa: CASSLQTSGDNEQFF
abundance: few; v_gene: TRBV5-1; d_gene: NA; j_gene: TRBJ2-3; CDR3nt: TGCGCCAGCAGCCTGGGGGGGACAGGCCGCGCGGGAGATACGCAGTATTTT; CDR3aa: CASSLGGTGRAGDTQYF
abundance: medium-sized; v_gene: TRBV9; d_gene: NA; j_gene: TRBJ1-2; CDR3nt: TGTGCCAGCAGAGGGGACCGCCGCTATGGCTACACCTTC; CDR3aa: CASRGDRRYGYTF
abundance: NA; v_gene: TRBV6-5; d_gene: NA; j_gene: TRBJ1-1; CDR3nt: TGTGCCAGCAGTTACTTAAAGGGGGGGCACACTGAAGCTTTCTTT; CDR3aa: CASSYLKGGHTEAFF
abundance: NA; v_gene: TRBV27; d_gene: TRBD1; j_gene: TRBJ2-2; CDR3nt: TGTGCCAGCAGTCCGATCGCCGTCGTACAGGGGGCCGGGGAGCTGTTTTTT; CDR3aa: CASSPIAVVQGAGELFF
abundance: NA; v_gene: TRBV18; d_gene: NA; j_gene: TRBJ1-2; CDR3nt: TGTGCCAGCTCACCAGGGCCTCCGACAGCTAACTATGGCTACACCTTC; CDR3aa: CASSPGPPTANYGYTF
abundance: NA; v_gene: TRBV6-5; d_gene: TRBD2; j_gene: TRBJ2-1; CDR3nt: TGTGCCAGCATCGACCCACTAGCGGGAAGCAATGAGCAGTTCTTC; CDR3aa: CASIDPLAGSNEQFF
abundance: NA; v_gene: TRBV7-2; d_gene: NA; j_gene: TRBJ1-2; CDR3nt: TGTGCCAGCAGCTTAACATTACAGGGTGTTTCAAACTATGGCTACACCTTC; CDR3aa: CASSLTLQGVSNYGYTF
abundance: NA; v_gene: TRBV13; d_gene: TRBD2; j_gene: TRBJ2-7; CDR3nt: TGTGCCAGCAGCCATGGACTAGCGGTCGAGCAGTACTTC; CDR3aa: CASSHGLAVEQYF
abundance: NA; v_gene: TRBV27; d_gene: NA; j_gene: TRBJ2-7; CDR3nt: TGTGCCAGCAGTTTAACGATTACAGGGAAATTCGAGCAGTACTTC; CDR3aa: CASSLTITGKFEQYF
abundance: NA; v_gene: TRBV4-1; d_gene: TRBD2; j_gene: TRBJ2-1; CDR3nt: TGCGCCAGCAGCCTGACTAGCGGGAGGAGGTGGAGTGAGCAGTTCTTC; CDR3aa: CASSLTSGRRWSEQFF
abundance: NA; v_gene: TRBV21-1; d_gene: NA; j_gene: TRBJ2-1; CDR3nt: TGTGCCAGCAGCAAAGACCGGAAATTTGGGTTCTTC; CDR3aa: CASSKDRKFGFF
abundance: NA; v_gene: TRBV19; d_gene: TRBD2; j_gene: TRBJ2-3; CDR3nt: TGTGCCAGTAGTATCAACGCGGCGGGAGAGGTTACGCAGTATTTT; CDR3aa: CASSINAAGEVTQYF
abundance: NA; v_gene: TRBV7-2; d_gene: TRBD1; j_gene: TRBJ2-1; CDR3nt: TGTGCCAGCAGCTTAGGGACAGGGGGCGGGCTAGGAGGAAGGAATGAGCAGTTCTTC; CDR3aa: CASSLGTGGGLGGRNEQFF
abundance: NA; v_gene: TRBV7-9; d_gene: NA; j_gene: TRBJ1-1; CDR3nt: TGTGCCAGCAGCTTCGGAGGGGCCCCTGAAGCTTTCTTT; CDR3aa: CASSFGGAPEAFF
abundance: NA; v_gene: TRBV6-5; d_gene: NA; j_gene: TRBJ2-3; CDR3nt: TGTGCCAGCAGTTGGGGACGAAGCACAGATACGCAGTATTTT; CDR3aa: CASSWGRSTDTQYF
abundance: NA; v_gene: TRBV2; d_gene: NA; j_gene: TRBJ1-2; CDR3nt: TGTGCCAGCAGTGTTTCCCCGGACGGGAGAAACTATGGCTACACCTTC; CDR3aa: CASSVSPDGRNYGYTF
abundance: NA; v_gene: TRBV9; d_gene: TRBD1; j_gene: TRBJ2-3; CDR3nt: TGTGCCAGCAGCGTAGGGACAGGGTGGACAGATACGCAGTATTTT; CDR3aa: CASSVGTGWTDTQYF
abundance: NA; v_gene: TRBV28; d_gene: NA; j_gene: TRBJ1-3; CDR3nt: TGTGCCAGCAGTTTGGGCGGTCGGGGGACTGGAAACACCATATATTTT; CDR3aa: CASSLGGRGTGNTIYF
abundance: NA; v_gene: TRBV7-8; d_gene: NA; j_gene: TRBJ2-7; CDR3nt: TGTGCCAGCAGCTACCATTCCGAGCAGTACTTC; CDR3aa: CASSYHSEQYF
abundance: NA; v_gene: TRBV19; d_gene: NA; j_gene: TRBJ2-5; CDR3nt: TGTGCCAGTAGTATCGGTGGGGCCCAAGAGACCCAGTACTTC; CDR3aa: CASSIGGAQETQYF
abundance: NA; v_gene: TRBV18; d_gene: TRBD1; j_gene: TRBJ2-5; CDR3nt: TGTGCCAGCTCATTCCACAGGGGTGAGACCCAGTACTTC; CDR3aa: CASSFHRGETQYF
abundance: NA; v_gene: TRBV27; d_gene: TRBD2; j_gene: TRBJ2-1; CDR3nt: TGTGCCAGCAGTTTGAGCGGGAGTCGCGAGCAGTTCTTC; CDR3aa: CASSLSGSREQFF
abundance: few; v_gene: TRBV9; d_gene: NA; j_gene: TRBJ2-3; CDR3nt: TGTGCCAGCAGCGTAACTGGGGATACGCAGTATTTT; CDR3aa: CASSVTGDTQYF